This is a list of T cell receptor beta chains from one sample in a study of blood T cell repertoires in COVID-19. This table comes from immunoSEQ multiplex PCR, and its TCRdb copy is limited to in-frame clones, with some not included. In the table there are 110,000 or so clones, 80% to 90% of which are singletons. The sample consisted of peripheral blood. The receptor source for this set is a woman between 45 and 65 years old with acute or convalescent COVID-19. Each CDR3 is given with its conserved first and last residue. D genes are given only for firm matches. Clone sizes are given selectively: once, few, many, or a class where the clone is expanded.

TRBJ2-1 | . | . | TRBV30 | 15 | CAWQWETGEVDEQFF | TGTGCCTGGCAATGGGAAACAGGGGAGGTGGATGAGCAGTTCTTC
TRBJ1-2 | . | . | TRBV7-9 | 15 | CASSLSTGANYGYTF | TGTGCCAGCAGCTTAAGTACGGGGGCTAACTATGGCTACACCTTC
TRBJ1-2 | . | TRBD1 | TRBV5-4 | 15 | CASSPSGDRNYGYTF | TGTGCCAGCAGCCCGTCGGGGGACAGGAACTATGGCTACACCTTC
TRBJ2-1 | . | TRBD2 | TRBV3-1/TRBV3-2 | 15 | CASSSGSGAYNEQFF | TGTGCCAGCAGCAGCGGGAGTGGGGCCTACAATGAGCAGTTCTTC
TRBJ1-6 | . | . | TRBV25-1 | 17 | CASSEYTASSYNSPLHF | TGTGCCAGCAGTGAATATACCGCTAGCTCCTATAATTCACCCCTCCACTTT
TRBJ1-5 | . | . | TRBV28 | 13 | CASSQGSNQPQHF | TGTGCCAGCAGCCAGGGGAGCAATCAGCCCCAGCATTTT
TRBJ2-7 | . | TRBD1 | TRBV5-4 | 13 | CASSQQGDYEQYF | TGTGCCAGCAGCCAGCAGGGGGACTACGAGCAGTACTTC
TRBJ1-1 | . | . | TRBV5-1 | 15 | CASSLYWQGDTEAFF | TGCGCCAGCAGCTTGTACTGGCAGGGCGACACTGAAGCTTTCTTT
TRBJ1-5 | . | . | TRBV6-5 | 14 | CASSYPEGGQPQHF | TGTGCCAGCAGTTACCCAGAGGGTGGGCAGCCCCAGCATTTT
TRBJ2-5 | . | . | TRBV7-9 | 12 | CASSERGETQYF | TGTGCCAGCAGCGAGCGTGGGGAGACCCAGTACTTC
TRBJ1-5 | . | . | TRBV3-1/TRBV3-2 | 17 | CASSQDPQIYSNQPQHF | TGTGCCAGCAGCCAAGATCCACAGATTTATAGCAATCAGCCCCAGCATTTT
TRBJ2-7 | . | . | TRBV7-9 | 16 | CASSATPQGFSYEQYF | TGTGCCAGCAGCGCAACCCCCCAGGGTTTCTCCTACGAGCAGTACTTC
TRBJ1-1 | . | . | TRBV7-9 | 14 | CASSSGTRGTEAFF | TGTGCCAGCAGTTCCGGGACTAGGGGCACTGAAGCTTTCTTT
TRBJ2-5 | . | . | TRBV2 | 13 | CASKAPQKETQYF | TGTGCCAGTAAAGCACCACAGAAAGAGACCCAGTACTTC
TRBJ2-5 | . | . | TRBV9 | 16 | CASSVGAGGSSETQYF | TGTGCCAGCAGCGTAGGGGCAGGGGGGTCCTCAGAGACCCAGTACTTC
TRBJ1-1 | . | . | TRBV21-1 | 15 | CASSKAPRGGDEAFF | TGTGCCAGCAGCAAAGCGCCAAGGGGGGGGGATGAAGCTTTCTTT
TRBJ1-1 | . | . | TRBV20-1 | 15 | CSASIGRGRDTEAFF | TGCAGTGCTAGTATCGGCAGGGGCAGGGACACTGAAGCTTTCTTT
TRBJ2-7 | . | . | TRBV7-2 | 14 | CASSLDPGAHEQYF | TGTGCCAGCAGCTTAGACCCAGGGGCCCACGAGCAGTACTTC
TRBJ1-4 | . | TRBD1 | TRBV6-1 | 14 | CASSEGTGVEKLFF | TGTGCCAGCAGTGAAGGGACAGGGGTTGAAAAACTGTTTTTT
TRBJ2-1 | . | TRBD2 | TRBV27 | 21 | CASSLPNQGTSGTLNYNEQFF | TGTGCCAGCAGTTTACCTAACCAAGGGACTAGCGGGACCCTAAATTACAATGAGCAGTTCTTC
TRBJ1-2 | . | . | TRBV6-1 | 11 | CASSDRNYYTF | TGTGCCAGCAGTGATAGAAACTACTACACCTTC
TRBJ1-5 | once | . | TRBV6-5 | 14 | CASILGQPNQPQHF | TGTGCCAGCATCCTAGGACAGCCAAATCAGCCCCAGCATTTT
TRBJ2-1 | . | TRBD1 | TRBV10-2 | 14 | CASSEQGAINEQFF | TGCGCCAGCAGTGAGCAGGGGGCGATAAATGAGCAGTTCTTC
TRBJ1-4 | . | . | TRBV27 | 14 | CASADRLWNEKLFF | TGTGCCAGCGCTGACAGGTTATGGAATGAAAAACTGTTTTTT
TRBJ2-7 | . | TRBD1 | TRBV6-5 | 14 | CASSYSGQGYEQYF | TGTGCCAGCAGTTACTCAGGACAGGGGTACGAGCAGTACTTC
TRBJ1-2 | . | . | TRBV1 | 13 | CTSPRDRGYGYTF | TGCACCAGCCCCCGGGACAGGGGTTATGGCTACACCTTC
TRBJ2-1 | . | TRBD1 | TRBV15 | 15 | CATSRGQGARNEQFF | TGTGCCACCAGCAGGGGGCAGGGGGCGCGCAATGAGCAGTTCTTC
TRBJ1-2 | . | . | TRBV25-1 | 16 | CASSEGSGGVFYGYTF | TGTGCCAGCAGTGAAGGGAGCGGGGGTGTCTTCTATGGCTACACCTTC
TRBJ2-1 | once | . | TRBV6-4 | 21 | CASSDTQAINKGPRSYNEQFF | TGTGCCAGCAGTGACACTCAGGCTATCAATAAAGGCCCCAGGTCCTACAATGAGCAGTTCTTC
TRBJ1-1 | few | . | TRBV10-3 | 11 | CATQGSPEAFF | TGTGCCACCCAGGGTTCGCCTGAAGCTTTCTTT
TRBJ2-1 | . | TRBD1 | TRBV27 | 16 | CASSYEAGGGHNEQFF | TGTGCCAGCAGTTACGAGGCAGGGGGCGGACACAATGAGCAGTTCTTC
TRBJ2-5 | . | TRBD1 | TRBV5-4 | 13 | CASSLKDRETQYF | TGTGCCAGCAGCTTAAAGGACAGGGAGACCCAGTACTTC
TRBJ1-1 | once | TRBD1 | TRBV11-3 | 15 | CASSGQGQLATEAFF | TGTGCCAGCAGCGGCCAGGGACAGCTAGCCACTGAAGCTTTCTTT
TRBJ1-5 | once | . | TRBV6-5 | 13 | CASSPQVSQPQHF | TGTGCCAGCAGTCCCCAAGTTAGTCAGCCCCAGCATTTT
TRBJ2-6 | once | TRBD2 | TRBV4-3 | 16 | CASSQEAGSGANVLTF | TGCGCCAGCAGCCAAGAAGCGGGATCTGGGGCCAACGTCCTGACTTTC
TRBJ2-7 | once | . | TRBV10-1 | 14 | CASSESPGDYEQYF | TGCGCCAGCAGTGAGTCACCGGGAGACTACGAGCAGTACTTC
TRBJ2-1 | . | TRBD1 | TRBV9 | 14 | CASSVGQGNNEQFF | TGTGCCAGCAGCGTAGGACAGGGTAACAATGAGCAGTTCTTC
TRBJ1-1 | once | . | TRBV7-6 | 16 | CASSLAVGGSGTEAFF | TGTGCCAGCAGCTTAGCGGTAGGGGGATCGGGCACTGAAGCTTTCTTT
TRBJ1-2 | . | TRBD1 | TRBV29-1 | 13 | CSVGSTGGYGYTF | TGCAGCGTTGGTTCGACAGGGGGTTATGGCTACACCTTC
TRBJ2-7 | . | TRBD2 | TRBV5-1 | 15 | CASRPVTGRSYEQYF | TGCGCCAGCAGGCCCGTTACCGGGAGGTCCTACGAGCAGTACTTC
TRBJ1-2 | . | TRBD1 | TRBV7-8 | 17 | CASSPTSQGLPGDGYTF | TGTGCCAGCAGCCCGACCTCACAGGGGCTCCCGGGGGATGGCTACACCTTC
TRBJ2-1 | . | . | TRBV11-3 | 15 | CASSLVGGIGDEQFF | TGTGCCAGCAGCCTCGTGGGGGGTATTGGCGATGAGCAGTTCTTC
TRBJ1-4 | . | . | TRBV9 | 14 | CASSDTGLGEKLFF | TGTGCCAGCAGTGATACAGGGTTAGGTGAAAAACTGTTTTTT
TRBJ1-1 | . | TRBD1 | TRBV28 | 14 | CASSWDRGNTEAFF | TGTGCCAGCAGTTGGGACAGGGGGAATACTGAAGCTTTCTTT
TRBJ2-7 | . | TRBD2 | TRBV4-2 | 15 | CASSQLAGDSYEQYF | TGTGCCAGCAGCCAACTAGCGGGGGACTCCTACGAGCAGTACTTC
TRBJ1-1 | . | . | TRBV30 | 18 | CAWSLGGGPVEMNTEAFF | TGTGCCTGGAGCTTAGGGGGGGGACCGGTGGAAATGAACACTGAAGCTTTCTTT
TRBJ1-4 | . | TRBD1 | TRBV29-1 | 15 | CSVRGGEIGNEKLFF | TGCAGCGTCCGAGGGGGCGAAATAGGGAATGAAAAACTGTTTTTT
TRBJ2-3 | . | TRBD2 | TRBV6-2/TRBV6-3 | 14 | CASSGLAGTDTQYF | TGTGCCAGCAGCGGACTAGCGGGCACAGATACGCAGTATTTT